This T cell receptor (beta chain) was sequenced in a study of glioma-infiltrating T cells. Regarding the study as a whole: Above-expected tissue-blood divergence occurred in all gliomas, most in low-grade ones.

This clonotype turned up a few times. Antigen specificity is unknown. With V trimmed by 1 base and J by 2 bases, 5 bases remained unmatched. The CDR3 has 15 residues. CDR1 and CDR2 from the germline V gene are SGHAT and FQNNGV. The iRepertoire nested amplicon-rescue multiplex PCR amplified TCR alpha and beta CDR3s from RNA. TCRdb re-called the multiplex PCR reads with MiXCR, one entry per CDR3 protein. In the table there are some 85,000 distinct CDR3 sequences, about 23% of which are singletons. The V and J genes are TRBV11-2 and TRBJ2-7, with 7 bases lining up with TRBD2. The sequenced sample was glioma tissue, nonneoplastic brain tissue, or PBMCs (not recorded which). The TCR comes from a human donor with low-grade glioma or glioblastoma, undergoing nonglioma brain surgery, or in good health (not recorded which). The CDR3 DNA sequence: TGTGCCAGCAGCTTAGGGGGACTAAACACCTACGAGCAGTACTTC. Its protein product is CASSLGGLNTYEQYF.